This TCR beta chain was captured in a study of shared clonotypes between healthy human individuals. Donors had no recently reported acute infections or vaccinations and were HIV-negative. Every contributor of samples was a Caucasian grown-up residing in Nashville, Tennessee. Data came from immunoSEQ multiplex PCR; TCRdb stores just in-frame clones and leaves some out. The sample includes about a million clones, approximately 80% seen only once; the top ten take 0.89%. Comment on this clone: What it recognizes is unknown.

The study, taken as a whole, reports: Naive CD4 clonotypes were shared across a handful of donors at 4.5% to 6%.

The CDR3 runs 13 residues. The germline gives CDR1 SNHLY, CDR2 FYNNEI. Trimming stripped 2 bases from V and 4 bases from J, with 9 bases between. Specimen: memory CD4+ T cells from PBMCs. Subset meaning: CD45RA-negative fraction. This TCR derives from a young man in good health. Some clones in this sample may be carry-over from other donors' samples. This rearrangement joins TRBV2 to TRBJ2-7; no firm D call. CDR3 sequence: CASSEQADYEQYF. DNA for the CDR3: TGTGCCAGCAGTGAACAGGCCGATTACGAGCAGTACTTC. The full variable domain, with the rest looked up from reference TRBV2 and TRBJ2-7, is EPEVTQTPSHQVTQMGQEVILRCVPISNHLYFYWYRQILGQKVEFLVSFYNNEISEKSEIFDDQFSVERPDGSNFTLKIRSTKLEDSAMYFCASSEQADYEQYFGPGTRLTVT.